The source of this T cell receptor beta chain is a study of shared clonotypes between healthy human individuals. Naive CD8 isolation took CD45RO-negative cells positively selected for CCR7 and excluded terminally differentiated effector memory CD45RA+ cells. CDR1 is SGHVS and CDR2 is FQNEAQ in the germline V gene. The CDR3 has 11 amino acids. V was pared by 5 bases and J by 8 bases, with 7 bases between. Clones were sequenced by immunoSEQ multiplex PCR, and TCRdb holds only the in-frame ones, with some missing. The sample includes about 2.1 million clones, roughly 95% seen only once; the top ten take approximately 1.7%.

The V call is TRBV7-8, the J call TRBJ2-1; D call uncertain. The clonotype was recovered from a man aged 18 to 30 in good health. Some clones in this sample may be carry-over from other donors' samples. The sequenced sample was naive CD8+ T cells from PBMCs. As DNA, the CDR3 is TGTGCCAGCAGCCGAGGACATGAGCAGTTCTTC. The encoded protein is CASSRGHEQFF. Together with reference TRBV7-8 and TRBJ2-1, the CDR3 gives the full variable domain: GAGVSQSPRYKVAKRGQDVALRCDPISGHVSLFWYQQALGQGPEFLTYFQNEAQLDKSGLPSDRFFAERPEGSVSTLKIQRTQQEDSAVYLCASSRGHEQFFGPGTRLTVL.